Detailed here is one T cell receptor beta chain. The antigen is undetermined. Relative to the germline gene, one junction end is altered; a read error may explain this. Germline CDR1 is SSHAT and CDR2 is FNYEAQ (reference sequence). CDR3 length: 13 amino acids. The sample originates from a study of siplizumab effects on memory and regulatory T cells. Findings of the study overall: Memory cells that were CD4+ and unstimulated gave rise to alloreactive sequences, which siplizumab significantly reduced. Naive T cells were seen as more diverse than memory cells and as major alloresponse contributors.

Per sample, around 10^5 TCR templates underwent assay. Clones were read by immunoSEQ multiplex PCR, and TCRdb kept only the in-frame ones, dropping some. Here the sample spans tens of thousands of clones, roughly 94% being singletons. The chain is built from TRBV7-7 and TRBJ2-7; D may be TRBD2 (6 bases). The sequence derives from a human donor in good health. The specimen was CD8+ T cells sorted from blood. The CDR3 nucleotides read TGTGCTAGCAGCTTAGTTTCGGGGGACGAGCAGTACTTC. Translating gives CASSLVSGDEQYF.